This T cell receptor beta chain came from a study of blood T cell repertoires in COVID-19. Background on the study: Acute and convalescent COVID-19 specimens originated in the United States, Italy and Spain. T cells, B-cell-depleted T cells, or PBMCs provided the cDNA or gDNA that served as material.

Original processing notes: Quantification of nucleated cells was approximated via reference gene primer amplification. The assay was immunoSEQ multiplex PCR, and TCRdb's table has in-frame clones only and misses some. The D gene and trimming were derived from the DNA, and the V and J assignments and clone size from that table. The table has 150,000 to 200,000 clones, more than 80% seen once; the top ten hold less than 3%. Trimming pared 5 bases from V and 0 bases from J, leaving 11 bases between. Germline-derived CDR1 and CDR2 are SNHLY and FYNNEI. The CDR3 runs 14 residues. The specimen was peripheral blood. V usage is TRBV2 and J usage is TRBJ2-7; tentatively, D is TRBD1 (6 bases). This TCR was recovered from a man in his fifties or sixties with acute or convalescent COVID-19. CDR3 amino acids: CASSHRDSSYEQYF. Written as DNA, the CDR3 is TGTGCCAGCAGTCACAGGGATAGCTCCTACGAGCAGTACTTC.